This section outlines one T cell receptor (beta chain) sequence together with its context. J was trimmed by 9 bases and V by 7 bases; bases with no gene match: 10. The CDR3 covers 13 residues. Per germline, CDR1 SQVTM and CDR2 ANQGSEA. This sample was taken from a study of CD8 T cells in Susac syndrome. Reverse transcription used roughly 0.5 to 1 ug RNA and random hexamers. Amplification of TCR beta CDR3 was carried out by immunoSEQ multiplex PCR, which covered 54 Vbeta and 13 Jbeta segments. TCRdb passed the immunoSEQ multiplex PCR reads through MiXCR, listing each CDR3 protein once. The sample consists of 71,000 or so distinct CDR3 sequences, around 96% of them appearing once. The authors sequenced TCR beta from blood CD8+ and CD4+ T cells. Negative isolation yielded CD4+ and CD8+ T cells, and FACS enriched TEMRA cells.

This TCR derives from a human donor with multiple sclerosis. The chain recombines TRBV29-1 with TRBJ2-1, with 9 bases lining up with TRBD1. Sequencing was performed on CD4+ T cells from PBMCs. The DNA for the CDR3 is TGCAGCGCCCAAGGGACAGGGTACGGTGAGCAGTTCTTC. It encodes CSAQGTGYGEQFF.